At least ten counts were recorded for the clone carrying this TCR beta chain. TCRdb itself ran the 5' RACE reads through MiXCR, one entry per CDR3 protein. The table has hundreds of thousands of distinct CDR3 sequences, roughly a quarter seen once. The sample comes from a study of identical twins. The length of the CDR3 is 13 residues. J lost 8 bases, V lost 6 bases, and 5 bases had no gene match. Per the germline V gene, CDR1 is MNHNS and CDR2 is SASEGT. This same sample was also taken into another study, of T cells expressing NK-cell markers. That paper notes: For four donors, these clonotypes were likewise the leading ones in the CD3+CD56-NKG2C+ fraction.

This chain links TRBV6-1 with TRBJ1-2; 11 bases align to TRBD1. Sample: CD4+ T cells sorted from blood. This receptor was taken from a woman under 30 in good health. CDR3 DNA: TGTGCCAGCAGCCCCGGGACAGGGGGAGGCTACACCTTC. Its translation: CASSPGTGGGYTF.